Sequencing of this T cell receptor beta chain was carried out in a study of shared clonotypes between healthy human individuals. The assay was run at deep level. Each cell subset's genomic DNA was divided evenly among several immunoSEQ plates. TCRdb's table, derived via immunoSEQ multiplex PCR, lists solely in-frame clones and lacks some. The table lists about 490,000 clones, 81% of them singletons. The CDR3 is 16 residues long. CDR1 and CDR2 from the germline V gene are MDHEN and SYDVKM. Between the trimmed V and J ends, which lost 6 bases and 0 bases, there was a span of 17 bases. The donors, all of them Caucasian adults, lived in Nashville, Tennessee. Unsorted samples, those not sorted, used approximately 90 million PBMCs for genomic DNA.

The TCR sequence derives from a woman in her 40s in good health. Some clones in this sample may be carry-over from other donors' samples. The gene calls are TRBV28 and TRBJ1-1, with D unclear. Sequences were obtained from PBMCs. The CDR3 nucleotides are TGTGCCAGCAGCCCATTTTTTGGAAACATGAACACTGAAGCTTTCTTT. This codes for CASSPFFGNMNTEAFF.